A single sample is the source of the 16 T cell receptor beta chains below, sequenced in a study of blood T cell repertoires in COVID-19. TCRdb's table, derived via immunoSEQ multiplex PCR, lists solely in-frame clones and lacks some. The table includes 370,000 or so clones, around 87% detected once. The specimen was PBMCs or T cells enriched from blood (not recorded which). These receptors were taken from a man aged 25 to 40 who had recovered from COVID-19.

This chain uses TRBV27 with TRBJ1-4, with TRBD1 matching 7 bases. With 4 bases clipped from V and 0 bases from J, the junction kept 2 bases outside the gene matches. This CDR3 is 15 amino acids long. From germline, CDR1 is MNHEY and CDR2 SMNVEV (reference sequence). The CDR3 reads CASSWGTATNEKLFF. The DNA of the CDR3 is TGTGCCAGCAGTTGGGGGACAGCAACTAATGAAAAACTGTTTTTT. Supplemented by reference TRBV27 and TRBJ1-4, the full variable domain reads EAQVTQNPRYLITVTGKKLTVTCSQNMNHEYMSWYRQDPGLGLRQIYYSMNVEVTDKGDVPEGYKVSRKEKRNFPLILESPSPNQTSLYFCASSWGTATNEKLFFGSGTQLSVL.

V is TRBV10-1 and J is TRBJ2-1; D perhaps matches TRBD1 (6 bases). The CDR3 sequence is 14 residues long. Trimming pared 6 bases from V and 7 bases from J, leaving 16 bases between. Germline V gene lookup returns CDR1 WNHNN and CDR2 SYGVQD (reference sequence). As DNA, the CDR3 is TGCGCCAGCAGCTCGCAGGCAGGGGAAAATGAGCAGTTCTTC. This sequence encodes CASSSQAGENEQFF.

Only one count was recorded for this clone. Its ends do not fully match the called genes, so a read error is possible. This rearrangement joins TRBV3-1 (or the pseudogene TRBV3-2) to TRBJ2-7; TRBD2 matches 8 bases. The CDR3 sequence is 13 residues long. The germline V gene has CDR1 LGHDT and CDR2 YNNKEL (reference sequence). CDR3 DNA sequence: TGTGCCAGCAGCCAAGACCGGCGGGGGGCATACCTCTTC. Translated, it gives CASSQDRRGAYLF.

This chain connects TRBV19 to TRBJ1-5; TRBD1 agrees at 11 bases. The CDR3 spans 15 residues. V gave up 8 bases and J gave up 7 bases; unmatched junction bases: 10. CDR1 and CDR2 (germline): LNHDA, SQIVND (reference sequence). In nucleotides, the CDR3 is TGTGCCAGTCTTAAGAGGGACAGGGGGGACCAGCCCCAGCATTTT. Protein product: CASLKRDRGDQPQHF.

The V and J genes are TRBV27 and TRBJ1-3; D gene ambiguous. Per the germline V gene, CDR1 is MNHEY and CDR2 is SMNVEV (reference sequence). This CDR3 region has 15 residues. V gave up 6 bases and J gave up 1 base, with 13 bases separating them. CDR3 sequence: CASSPRRTSGNTIYF. The CDR3, as DNA: TGTGCCAGCAGCCCCCGGAGGACGTCTGGAAACACCATATATTTT.

This clone has just one count. This sequence joins TRBV9 and TRBJ1-4; D unresolved. The CDR3 runs to 13 residues. Trimming left V 4 bases short and J 10 bases short, with 14 bases between. The germline V gene encodes CDR1 SGDLS and CDR2 YYNGEE. CDR3 nucleotide sequence: TGTGCCAGCAGCTGGACTGAGGAAGGAAAACTGTTTTTT. Its translation is CASSWTEEGKLFF.

This rearrangement joins TRBV10-3 to TRBJ1-1; D unclear. Trimming removed 3 bases at V and 0 bases at J, with 5 bases between. This CDR3 region has 13 residues. Germline V gene data show CDR1 as ENHRY and CDR2 as SYGVKD. The CDR3 protein is CAISDNLNTEAFF. In nucleotides, the CDR3 is TGTGCCATCAGTGACAATCTGAACACTGAAGCTTTCTTT.

This clone was counted many times. The chain recombines TRBV6-5 with TRBJ2-7, with 9 bases aligning to TRBD1. Looked up from germline, CDR1 is MNHEY and CDR2 is SVGAGI. V was pared by 5 bases and J by 5 bases, with 10 bases of the junction left unmatched. The CDR3 is 15 amino acids. The CDR3 nucleotides are TGTGCCAGCAGTCCCCACGGGACAGGGAAAGACGAGCAGTACTTC. It translates to CASSPHGTGKDEQYF.

This clone was seen a few times. This chain connects TRBV4-1 to TRBJ1-5; the D is unclear. Germline-derived CDR1 and CDR2 are MGHRA and YSYEKL. This CDR3 has 15 amino acids. Between the trimmed V and J ends, which lost 0 bases and 5 bases, there was a span of 11 bases. This chain's CDR3 is CASSQDSGVDQPQHF. The DNA for the CDR3 is TGCGCCAGCAGCCAAGATTCCGGGGTTGATCAGCCCCAGCATTTT.

The sample holds one count of this clone. The chain recombines TRBV29-1 with TRBJ1-2; TRBD1 aligns across 8 bases. The trim removed 5 bases at V and 6 bases at J, leaving 5 bases unmatched. CDR1 is SQVTM, CDR2 ANQGSEA, per germline. CDR3 length: 12 amino acids. CDR3 in DNA: TGCAGCGTTTCAGGACAGGGAAATGGCTACACCTTC. Protein sequence: CSVSGQGNGYTF.

Only one count was recorded for this clone. The rearrangement links TRBV10-3 to TRBJ1-2; D may be TRBD1 (6 bases). The germline V gene has CDR1 ENHRY and CDR2 SYGVKD. The length of the CDR3 is 15 residues. V lost 4 bases, J lost 1 base, and 13 bases lay in between. The CDR3 nucleotides are TGTGCCATCAGTGGTGGGGACAATCTTAACTATGGCTACACCTTC. This translates into CAISGGDNLNYGYTF.

The chain is built from TRBV15 and TRBJ2-6, with D unresolved. The CDR3 spans 18 residues. V gave up 3 bases and J gave up 0 bases, with 15 bases separating them. The V gene's germline CDR1 is LNHNV and CDR2 YYDKDF (reference sequence). DNA of the CDR3: TGTGCCACCAGCAGTCCCGACTCTGGCCTCTCTGGGGCCAACGTCCTGACTTTC. Its translation: CATSSPDSGLSGANVLTF. Drawing the rest from reference TRBV15 and TRBJ2-6, the complete variable domain is DAMVIQNPRYQVTQFGKPVTLSCSQTLNHNVMYWYQQKSSQAPKLLFHYYDKDFNNEADTPDNFQSRRPNTSFCFLDIRSPGLGDTAMYLCATSSPDSGLSGANVLTFGAGSRLTVL.

The genes are TRBV25-1 and TRBJ2-1; 7 nucleotides line up with TRBD2. Per the germline V gene, CDR1 is MGHDK and CDR2 is SYGVNS. The J segment lost 6 bases and the V segment lost 8 bases, leaving 4 bases of the junction unmatched. This CDR3 contains 12 residues. CDR3 coding DNA: TGTGCCAGCGGGAGGGACGGCAATGAGCAGTTCTTC. Translating it yields CASGRDGNEQFF.

The sample holds one count of this clone. The chain recombines TRBV11-2 with TRBJ2-5; 8 nucleotides agree with TRBD2. This CDR3 has 17 residues. Germline values: CDR1 SGHAT, CDR2 FQNNGV. The V and J ends lost 7 bases and 1 base, in that order; junction bases with no gene match: 14. As DNA, the CDR3 is TGTGCCAGCACCCCCCAGGAGGGTACTAGCGGCCAAGAGACCCAGTACTTC. It is translated as CASTPQEGTSGQETQYF.

The V gene is TRBV29-1, the J gene TRBJ1-5, with D perhaps TRBD1 (5 bases). The CDR3 contains 14 residues. With 6 bases removed from V and 1 base from J, the gap between germline ends came to 13 bases. Germline values: CDR1 SQVTM, CDR2 ANQGSEA. The chain's CDR3 is CSVPVGHSNQPQHF. CDR3 bases: TGCAGCGTGCCGGTGGGGCACAGCAATCAGCCCCAGCATTTT.

The J gene is TRBJ1-5, the V gene TRBV7-9; D not resolved. This CDR3 spans 15 amino acids. V was pared by 5 bases and J by 4 bases, with 15 bases between. Germline assignment: CDR1 SEHNR and CDR2 FQNEAQ (reference sequence). The CDR3 reads CASSQASGGNQPQHF. In DNA form, the CDR3 reads TGTGCCAGCAGCCAAGCCTCGGGTGGTAATCAGCCCCAGCATTTT.